The 14 T cell receptor beta chains below were found in one sample sequenced in a study of memory CD4+ T cells and cytomegalovirus serostatus. TCRdb keeps only in-frame clones here, not all; method: immunoSEQ multiplex PCR. Of roughly 60,000 clones listed, approximately 78% were seen once; the top ten hold about 1%. The sort gate was single viable CD3+CD4+CD8-CD45RO+ cells for memory CD4+ T cells. What was sequenced was memory CD4+ T cells from blood. All receptors derive from an adult in good health and CMV-seronegative.

This clone was seen more than once but under ten times. The chain has TRBV7-3 and TRBJ2-1, with a possible D match to TRBD2 (6 bases). CDR3 length: 15 residues. Looked up from germline, CDR1 is SGHTA and CDR2 is FQGTGA. The V end was cut by 10 bases, the J end by 4 bases, with 20 bases between. CDR3 in amino acids: CATSQGSGHYNEQFF. CDR3 coding DNA: TGTGCCACCTCCCAGGGTAGCGGTCATTACAATGAGCAGTTCTTC. The variable domain in full, completed from reference TRBV7-3 and TRBJ2-1, reads GAGVSQTPSNKVTEKGKYVELRCDPISGHTALYWYRQSLGQGPEFLIYFQGTGAADDSGLPNDRFFAVRPEGSVSTLKIQRTERGDSAVYLCATSQGSGHYNEQFFGPGTRLTVL.

The chain combines TRBV4-2 with TRBJ2-1; possible D gene TRBD2, 5 bases. Trimming cost V 0 bases and J 6 bases, with 18 bases left between them. Germline V gene data show CDR1 as LGHNA and CDR2 as YNFKEQ. The CDR3 is made up of 17 amino acids. CDR3 nucleotide sequence: TGTGCCAGCAGCCAAGAAACTAGTTTTAGCGCTTCCAATGAGCAGTTCTTC. This codes for CASSQETSFSASNEQFF.

The chain is built from TRBV6-6 and TRBJ2-1, with D perhaps TRBD2 (6 bases). This CDR3 is 12 amino acids long. Trimming cost V 6 bases and J 10 bases, with 13 bases left between them. CDR1 and CDR2 from the germline V gene are MNHNY and SVGAGI (reference sequence). CDR3 region: CASRLASDEQFF. For the CDR3, the DNA is TGTGCCAGCAGGTTAGCTAGCGACGAGCAGTTCTTC.

The gene calls are TRBV7-3 and TRBJ2-1; perhaps TRBD2 as D (6 bases). The CDR3 loop spans 16 amino acids. Germline-derived CDR1 and CDR2 are SGHTA and FQGTGA. Trimming cost V 2 bases and J 7 bases, with 18 bases left between them. The CDR3 region is CASSLDPGRGRNEQFF. The CDR3 DNA reads TGTGCCAGCAGCTTAGATCCCGGGAGAGGTAGAAATGAGCAGTTCTTC.

The rearrangement links TRBV7-3 to TRBJ2-1; 11 nucleotides align to TRBD2. V lost 5 bases, J lost 7 bases, and 7 bases stayed unmatched. The CDR3 extends over 15 amino acids. Germline lookup yields CDR1 SGHTA and CDR2 FQGTGA. CDR3 residues: CASSMGLAEINEQFF. CDR3 bases: TGTGCCAGCAGCATGGGACTAGCGGAGATAAATGAGCAGTTCTTC.

The chain links TRBV5-3 to TRBJ2-7; TRBD2 matches 10 bases. TRBV5-3 is treated as an ORF (open reading frame) with a function not yet certain. V dropped 2 bases and J dropped 2; count of bases not matched to a gene: 13. This CDR3 has 18 residues. The CDR3 loop reads CARSFPGLAAKKAYEQYF. The CDR3 nucleotides are TGTGCCAGAAGCTTTCCTGGACTAGCGGCTAAGAAAGCCTACGAGCAGTACTTC.

V and J are TRBV30 and TRBJ1-3, with D possibly matching TRBD1 (5 bases). The CDR3 consists of 13 residues. Germline V gives CDR1 GTSNPN, CDR2 SVGIG (reference sequence). The V end lost 5 bases, the J end lost 0 bases, and 8 bases lay between the germline ends. This chain's CDR3 is CAWGGNSGNTIYF. CDR3 DNA: TGTGCCTGGGGGGGGAACTCTGGAAACACCATATATTTT.

This rearrangement joins TRBV6-5 to TRBJ1-1; D is unresolved. V lost 2 bases to trimming and J lost 4 bases, with 8 bases between them. The CDR3 spans 13 residues. Germline loops: CDR1 MNHEY, CDR2 SVGAGI. CDR3 in amino acids: CASSYDTATEAFF. Here the CDR3 DNA reads TGTGCCAGCAGTTACGACACGGCCACTGAAGCTTTCTTT.

The J gene is TRBJ2-7, the V gene TRBV11-3; D is unresolved. The CDR3 runs 15 residues. CDR1 is SGHNT, CDR2 YENEEA, per germline. The V and J ends lost 4 bases and 6 bases respectively, with 19 bases between them. The CDR3 DNA reads as TGTGCCAGCAGCTCCACACCCCTGGGCCCCTCCGAGCAGTACTTC. Protein sequence: CASSSTPLGPSEQYF.

CDR3 loop: CASSVVGTMEGYTF. The DNA of the CDR3 is TGTGCCAGCAGCGTAGTAGGGACGATGGAGGGCTACACCTTC. The chain links TRBV9 to TRBJ1-2, with D perhaps matching TRBD1 (5 bases). Trimming shortened V by 0 bases and J by 8 bases, and 14 bases separated the two germline ends. In germline, CDR1 is SGDLS, CDR2 YYNGEE. The CDR3 covers 14 residues.

The chain links TRBV18 to TRBJ1-5; unclear D gene. In germline, CDR1 is KGHSH, CDR2 LQKENI. CDR3 length equals 13 residues. The V end lost 1 base, the J end lost 1 base, and 2 bases lay between the germline ends. The CDR3 region is CASSPRSNQPQHF. The CDR3 nucleotides read TGTGCCAGCTCACCACGAAGCAATCAGCCCCAGCATTTT.

The V and J genes are TRBV18 and TRBJ1-3; no firm D call. V was cut by 0 bases and J by 0 bases, with 9 bases left in between. This CDR3 is 16 amino acids long. Germline CDR1 KGHSH, CDR2 LQKENI. In DNA, the CDR3 is TGTGCCAGCTCACCACCTGGTAGAAGCTCTGGAAACACCATATATTTT. It codes for CASSPPGRSSGNTIYF.

The V and J genes are TRBV2 and TRBJ2-7; possibly TRBD1 for D (5 bases). V lost 3 bases, J lost 0 bases, and 9 bases lay in between. The CDR3 covers 14 residues. The germline V gene encodes CDR1 SNHLY and CDR2 FYNNEI. The CDR3 spells CASSELDNSYEQYF. CDR3 DNA sequence: TGTGCCAGCAGTGAGTTGGACAACTCCTACGAGCAGTACTTC. The complete variable domain, with remaining parts taken from reference TRBV2 and TRBJ2-7, reads EPEVTQTPSHQVTQMGQEVILRCVPISNHLYFYWYRQILGQKVEFLVSFYNNEISEKSEIFDDQFSVERPDGSNFTLKIRSTKLEDSAMYFCASSELDNSYEQYFGPGTRLTVT.

The chain couples TRBV7-2 to TRBJ1-2; D is ambiguous. This CDR3 contains 13 residues. Deletions cut 1 base from V and 6 bases from J, with 9 bases between. CDR1 SGHTA and CDR2 FQGNSA come from the germline V gene. The CDR3, as DNA: TGTGCCAGCAGCTTAGTTGGGTTTAATGGCTACACCTTC. This codes for CASSLVGFNGYTF.